The rows below give T cell receptor beta chains drawn from one sample of a study of T cell repertoires in cytomegalovirus infection. Via MiXCR, TCRdb re-called the reads, giving one row per CDR3 protein. This sample has 630,000 or so distinct CDR3 sequences, with 20% to 25% found just once. The sequenced sample consisted of CD8+ T cells from PBMCs. These receptors all stem from a human donor in good health (CMV status not recorded). Some clones in this sample may be carry-over from other donors' samples. The CDR3 runs from the conserved cysteine through the conserved F or W. Each record gives: J gene, CDR3 length, clone size, D gene, V gene, CDR3 protein, CDR3 DNA. D genes are given only for firm matches. Some rows mark clone size as missing; the rest say once, few, many or name a class of expanded clone.

TRBJ2-7 | 13 | - | TRBD2 | TRBV20-1 | CSAYRGDSYEQYF | TGCAGTGCCTATCGGGGGGACTCCTACGAGCAGTACTTC
TRBJ1-1 | 12 | - | - | TRBV7-9 | CASSFFNTEAFF | TGTGCCAGCAGCTTCTTTAACACTGAAGCTTTCTTT
TRBJ2-1 | 17 | few | - | TRBV20-1 | CSARDDGATPTYNEQFF | TGCAGTGCTAGAGACGACGGAGCGACGCCTACCTACAATGAGCAGTTCTTC
TRBJ1-6 | 14 | - | - | TRBV28 | CASSLAETGSPLHF | TGTGCCAGCAGTTTAGCAGAAACTGGTTCACCCCTCCACTTT
TRBJ2-2 | 12 | many | - | TRBV4-1 | CASNDRAGELFF | TGCGCCAGCAACGACAGAGCCGGGGAGCTGTTTTTT
TRBJ1-6 | 16 | - | TRBD1 | TRBV4-1 | CASSRLGQEYNSPLHF | TGCGCCAGCAGCCGCCTCGGACAGGAATATAATTCACCCCTCCACTTT
TRBJ1-1 | 14 | - | - | TRBV4-1 | CASSPVKANTEAFF | TGCGCCAGCAGCCCCGTGAAAGCGAACACTGAAGCTTTCTTT
TRBJ2-5 | 16 | many | - | TRBV11-2 | CASSLERGAYQETQYF | TGTGCCAGCAGCTTAGAGCGCGGGGCCTACCAAGAGACCCAGTACTTC
TRBJ2-3 | 16 | many | TRBD2 | TRBV7-2 | CASSFYPAGVTDTQYF | TGTGCCAGCAGCTTTTATCCAGCGGGGGTCACAGATACGCAGTATTTT
TRBJ1-2 | 14 | few | - | TRBV6-2/TRBV6-3 | CASSPGRGPVGYTF | TGTGCCAGCAGTCCCGGCCGGGGCCCAGTTGGCTACACCTTC
TRBJ1-5 | 14 | few | - | TRBV6-2/TRBV6-3 | CASSYTHPGQPQHF | TGTGCCAGCAGTTATACACACCCGGGGCAGCCCCAGCATTTT
TRBJ2-7 | 13 | few | TRBD2 | TRBV29-1 | CSVVGGSSYEQYF | TGCAGCGTTGTGGGGGGGTCCTCCTACGAGCAGTACTTC
TRBJ1-5 | 15 | many | - | TRBV7-2 | CASSPGRGIHQPQHF | TGTGCCAGCAGCCCGGGCCGGGGCATCCATCAGCCCCAGCATTTT
TRBJ2-1 | 17 | many | TRBD2 | TRBV4-1 | CASSQAVAGGAYNEQFF | TGCGCCAGCAGCCAAGCGGTAGCGGGGGGTGCCTACAATGAGCAGTTCTTC
TRBJ2-2 | 15 | - | - | TRBV5-6 | CASSVDSSGTGELFF | TGTGCCAGCAGCGTGGACAGCTCCGGCACCGGGGAGCTGTTTTTT
TRBJ2-1 | 16 | once | TRBD1 | TRBV12-3/TRBV12-4 | CASSPPGGWSYNEQFF | TGTGCCAGCAGTCCCCCAGGGGGCTGGAGCTACAATGAGCAGTTCTTC
TRBJ2-1 | 16 | - | TRBD2 | TRBV27 | CASSFSSGELYNEQFF | TGTGCCAGCAGTTTTTCCAGCGGGGAGCTATACAATGAGCAGTTCTTC
TRBJ2-1 | 13 | many | - | TRBV7-8 | CASSFGDYNEQFF | TGTGCCAGCAGCTTCGGGGATTACAATGAGCAGTTCTTC
TRBJ2-1 | 15 | - | - | TRBV5-1 | CASSPQGGGNNEQFF | TGCGCCAGCAGCCCTCAGGGTGGGGGGAATAATGAGCAGTTCTTC
TRBJ1-1 | 13 | - | - | TRBV10-3 | CAISESQNTEAFF | TGTGCCATCAGTGAGAGCCAGAACACTGAAGCTTTCTTT
TRBJ2-3 | 15 | - | - | TRBV9 | CASSVVARATDTQYF | TGTGCCAGCAGCGTCGTGGCGCGGGCCACAGATACGCAGTATTTT
TRBJ2-1 | 15 | few | - | TRBV25-1 | CASSEYIGGVNEQFF | TGTGCCAGCAGTGAATATATTGGGGGCGTGAATGAGCAGTTCTTC
TRBJ2-1 | 17 | - | TRBD2 | TRBV7-6 | CASSLASSGGAYNEQFF | TGTGCCAGCAGCTTAGCTTCTAGCGGGGGGGCCTACAATGAGCAGTTCTTC
TRBJ1-4 | 15 | few | - | TRBV4-3 | CASSQDRGKVEKLFF | TGCGCCAGCAGCCAAGATCGCGGCAAGGTTGAAAAACTGTTTTTT
TRBJ2-5 | 15 | many | TRBD1 | TRBV7-9 | CASSPGTGVKETQYF | TGTGCCAGCAGCCCCGGGACAGGGGTGAAGGAGACCCAGTACTTC
TRBJ2-5 | 16 | few | - | TRBV14 | CASSQGLTGLRETQYF | TGTGCCAGCAGCCAAGGTTTGACAGGACTCAGGGAGACCCAGTACTTC
TRBJ2-1 | 13 | - | - | TRBV20-1 | CSAHVATYNEQFF | TGCAGTGCTCATGTAGCTACCTACAATGAGCAGTTCTTC